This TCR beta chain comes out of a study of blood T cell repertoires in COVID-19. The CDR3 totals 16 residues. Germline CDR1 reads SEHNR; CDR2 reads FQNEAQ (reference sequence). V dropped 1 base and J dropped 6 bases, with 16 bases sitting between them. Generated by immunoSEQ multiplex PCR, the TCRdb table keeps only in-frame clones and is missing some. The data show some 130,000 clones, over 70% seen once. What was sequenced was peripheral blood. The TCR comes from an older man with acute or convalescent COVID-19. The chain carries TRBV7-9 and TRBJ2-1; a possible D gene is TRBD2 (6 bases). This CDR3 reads CASSLGSGSRINEQFF. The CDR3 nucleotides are TGTGCCAGCAGCTTAGGTTCCGGGAGTCGAATCAATGAGCAGTTCTTC. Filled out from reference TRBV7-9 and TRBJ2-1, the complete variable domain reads DTGVSQNPRHKITKRGQNVTFRCDPISEHNRLYWYRQTLGQGPEFLTYFQNEAQLEKSRLLSDRFSAERPKGSFSTLEIQRTEQGDSAMYLCASSLGSGSRINEQFFGPGTRLTVL.